This passage covers 14 T cell receptor beta chains from one sample sequenced in a study of cytomegalovirus exposure and HLA in healthy donors. PCR amplification relied on 60 Vbeta primers (plus 13 Jbeta primers). Assay used: immunoSEQ multiplex PCR; TCRdb lists only in-frame clones, some missing. The sample yields tens of thousands of clones, 60% to 85% seen once. The sample comprised PBMCs. The receptors come from a male donor in good health and CMV-seropositive.

This rearrangement joins TRBV11-2 to TRBJ1-1; D might be TRBD1 (5 bases). The CDR3 is 13 residues long. Trimming shortened V by 3 bases and J by 6 bases, and 11 bases separated the two germline ends. Looked up from germline, CDR1 is SGHAT and CDR2 is FQNNGV. The CDR3 loop reads CASSFGAASEAFF. CDR3 DNA sequence: TGTGCCAGCAGCTTTGGGGCCGCCTCTGAAGCTTTCTTT.

The chain links TRBV18 to TRBJ2-4, with TRBD1 as a possible D gene (5 bases). V was shortened by 2 bases and J by 4 bases, with 9 bases between the two germline ends. The CDR3 is 14 residues long. Per the germline V gene, CDR1 is KGHSH and CDR2 is LQKENI. The CDR3 nucleotides read TGTGCCAGCTCACCAGGGGCACAGAAAAACATTCAGTACTTC. Protein: CASSPGAQKNIQYF. The complete variable domain, with remaining parts taken from reference TRBV18 and TRBJ2-4, reads NAGVMQNPRHLVRRRGQEARLRCSPMKGHSHVYWYRQLPEEGLKFMVYLQKENIIDESGMPKERFSAEFPKEGPSILRIQQVVRGDSAAYFCASSPGAQKNIQYFGAGTRLSVL.

This clone has a handful of counts. The chain recombines TRBV28 with TRBJ1-4; 9 nucleotides align to TRBD1. The CDR3 spans 14 residues. Germline assignment: CDR1 MDHEN and CDR2 SYDVKM. With 5 bases clipped from V and 8 bases from J, the junction kept 6 bases outside the gene matches. Written as DNA, the CDR3 is TGTGCCAGCAGTCCCGGGACAGGGTGGGAAAAACTGTTTTTT. Translated: CASSPGTGWEKLFF.

This sequence joins TRBV7-2 and TRBJ1-1, with TRBD1 identical over 8 bases. With 3 bases clipped from V and 4 bases from J, the junction kept 7 bases outside the gene matches. The germline V gene has CDR1 SGHTA and CDR2 FQGNSA. This CDR3 comprises 15 residues. The CDR3: CASSFVQGAFTEAFF. The CDR3 DNA is TGTGCCAGCAGCTTCGTCCAGGGGGCTTTCACTGAAGCTTTCTTT.

The rearrangement uses TRBV5-1 and TRBJ1-4, with a possible D match to TRBD1 (5 bases). Trimming cost V 1 base and J 6 bases, with 10 bases left between them. CDR1 and CDR2 (germline): SGHRS, YFSETQ. The CDR3 runs 14 residues. CDR3 residues: CASSLSGQHEKLFF. As DNA, the CDR3 is TGCGCCAGCAGCTTGTCCGGACAACATGAAAAACTGTTTTTT.

The chain couples TRBV4-2 to TRBJ1-5, with 7 bases fitting TRBD1. V was clipped by 3 bases and J by 3 bases; unmatched bases: 2. The CDR3 sequence is 14 residues long. In germline, CDR1 is LGHNA, CDR2 YNFKEQ. Here the CDR3 DNA reads TGTGCCAGCAGCCAGACAGGGTTCAATCAGCCCCAGCATTTT. Translation gives CASSQTGFNQPQHF.

This clone was counted once. Because it lacks the conserved phenylalanine or tryptophan at the end, this CDR3 is likely a read error. V usage is TRBV15 and J usage is TRBJ1-2; the D is unclear. V dropped 5 bases and J dropped 2 bases, with 9 bases sitting between them. The germline CDR1 and CDR2 sequences are LNHNV and YYDKDF (reference sequence). CDR3 size: 13 residues. The CDR3 bases are TGTGCCACCAGCGGCTACACCAACTATGGCTACACCCTC. Amino acids: CATSGYTNYGYTL.

This chain connects TRBV28 to TRBJ1-2; possibly TRBD1 for D (6 bases). V was shortened by 6 bases and J by 2 bases, with 13 bases between the two germline ends. Germline loops: CDR1 MDHEN, CDR2 SYDVKM. The CDR3 loop spans 14 amino acids. The CDR3 reads CASSLGAGNYGYTF. CDR3 DNA: TGTGCCAGCAGCTTGGGGGCAGGGAACTATGGCTACACCTTC.

The chain uses TRBV7-9 and TRBJ2-1; 10 nucleotides match TRBD1. Germline loops: CDR1 SEHNR, CDR2 FQNEAQ (reference sequence). The CDR3 totals 15 residues. Losses at the gene ends were 3 bases for V and 8 bases for J; bases not matched to a gene: 7. The CDR3 sequence: CASSFDRGLSDEQFF. Written as DNA, the CDR3 is TGTGCCAGCAGCTTTGACAGGGGGCTGTCAGATGAGCAGTTCTTC.

This rearrangement joins TRBV28 to TRBJ2-7; D possibly corresponds to TRBD2 (5 bases). The CDR3 loop spans 13 amino acids. V was pared by 7 bases and J by 3 bases, with 13 bases between. Germline V gene sequence: CDR1 MDHEN, CDR2 SYDVKM. The CDR3 sequence: CASKRLADYEQYF. CDR3 DNA: TGTGCCAGCAAGAGGCTAGCCGACTACGAGCAGTACTTC.

This chain uses TRBV7-2 with TRBJ2-5, with TRBD1 as a possible D gene (6 bases). Germline loops: CDR1 SGHTA, CDR2 FQGNSA. CDR3 length: 15 residues. V was shortened by 2 bases and J by 4 bases, with 14 bases between the two germline ends. CDR3 bases: TGTGCCAGCAGCTTAATGCAGGGGCCACGAGAGACCCAGTACTTC. Translation gives CASSLMQGPRETQYF.

V usage is TRBV27 and J usage is TRBJ2-1, with TRBD2 matching 7 bases. This CDR3 is 15 amino acids long. CDR1 and CDR2 from the germline V gene are MNHEY and SMNVEV (reference sequence). The junction had 7 bases not matched to a gene; V was cut back by 1 base and J by 7 bases. In nucleotides, the CDR3 is TGTGCCAGCAGTTTATTTCCAGCGGGACGGAATGAGCAGTTCTTC. It specifies CASSLFPAGRNEQFF.

The CDR3 region has the DNA TGTGCCAGCTCACGAGACAGGGGGGACGTCTATCAGCCCCAGCATTTT. Encoded protein: CASSRDRGDVYQPQHF. J is TRBJ1-5 and V is TRBV18; TRBD1 matches 9 bases. There are 16 residues in the CDR3. V lost 4 bases, J lost 5 bases, and 9 bases stayed unmatched. Germline-derived CDR1 and CDR2 are KGHSH and LQKENI.

On this clone itself: One end of the junction fails to match germline, which may point to a read error. The chain has TRBV5-1 and TRBJ2-5; tentative D call: TRBD2 (7 bases). Germline V gene lookup returns CDR1 SGHRS and CDR2 YFSETQ. CDR3 length equals 15 residues. In DNA form, the CDR3 reads TGCGCCAGCAGCCCTGGACTAGGGGGACAAGAGACCCAGCACTTC. Translation: CASSPGLGGQETQHF.